This is a list of T cell receptor beta chains from one sample in a study of OX40 agonist ivuxolimab in advanced cancers. The assay was immunoSEQ multiplex PCR, and TCRdb's table has in-frame clones only and misses some. Of some 45,000 clones listed, about nine tenths are singletons. The input for sequencing was CD4+ or CD8+ T cells sorted from blood, taken in a trial of the OX40 agonist ivuxolimab. These receptors were collected from an adult with an advanced solid tumor such as melanoma, head and neck, liver or kidney cancer. The CDR3 runs from the conserved cysteine through the conserved F or W. D genes are given only for firm matches. Size is stated for part of the rows, as once, few or many counts, or as a class when the clone is expanded.

j_call: TRBJ2-3
clone_size: NA
d_call: NA
v_call: TRBV13
cdr3_nt: TGTGCCAGCAGCTTATTGGTGAATGCAGATACGCAGTATTTT
cdr3_aa: CASSLLVNADTQYF

j_call: TRBJ2-5
clone_size: NA
d_call: NA
v_call: TRBV14
cdr3_nt: TGTGCCAGCAGCCAAGTCCACGGACAAGAGACCCAGTACTTC
cdr3_aa: CASSQVHGQETQYF

j_call: TRBJ2-3
clone_size: few
d_call: TRBD2
v_call: TRBV7-8
cdr3_nt: TGTGCCAGCATTGTTGGACTAGTGGGGGATCCCTCCACAGATACGCAGTATTTT
cdr3_aa: CASIVGLVGDPSTDTQYF

j_call: TRBJ1-3
clone_size: NA
d_call: TRBD1
v_call: TRBV28
cdr3_nt: TGTGCCAGCAGCGAGACAGGGGGCACTGGAAACACCATATATTTT
cdr3_aa: CASSETGGTGNTIYF

j_call: TRBJ1-1
clone_size: NA
d_call: TRBD1
v_call: TRBV2
cdr3_nt: TGTGCGACCCAACTCGGGCAGGGGGCCGGGGCTGAAGCTTTCTTT
cdr3_aa: CATQLGQGAGAEAFF

j_call: TRBJ2-1
clone_size: NA
d_call: TRBD1
v_call: TRBV6-1
cdr3_nt: TGTGCCAGCAGCCCCGGGACAGGGAGCGATGAGCAGTTCTTC
cdr3_aa: CASSPGTGSDEQFF

j_call: TRBJ1-1
clone_size: NA
d_call: NA
v_call: TRBV5-1
cdr3_nt: TGCGCCAGCAGCTTGGAGGTTTCTATAATGAACACTGAAGCTTTCTTT
cdr3_aa: CASSLEVSIMNTEAFF

j_call: TRBJ1-1
clone_size: NA
d_call: TRBD1
v_call: TRBV5-6
cdr3_nt: TGTGCCAGCAGCTTCCCCCAGGGGGCCGGTGAAGCTTTCTTT
cdr3_aa: CASSFPQGAGEAFF

j_call: TRBJ1-2
clone_size: NA
d_call: NA
v_call: TRBV6-5
cdr3_nt: TGTGCCAGCAGCCTAGCAGTCCAGAATGGCTACACCTTC
cdr3_aa: CASSLAVQNGYTF

j_call: TRBJ2-1
clone_size: NA
d_call: NA
v_call: TRBV7-7
cdr3_nt: TGTGCTAGCAGCGTCAGCAGGGCGGGCGGCAATGAGCAGTTCTTC
cdr3_aa: CASSVSRAGGNEQFF

j_call: TRBJ1-2
clone_size: NA
d_call: TRBD1
v_call: TRBV5-1
cdr3_nt: TGCGCCAGCAGCTCCCAGGGACAGCCCGCTGTAGATGGCTACACCTTC
cdr3_aa: CASSSQGQPAVDGYTF

j_call: TRBJ1-2
clone_size: NA
d_call: NA
v_call: TRBV2
cdr3_nt: TGTGCCACCCCCGGGACGGTACGGGGTACCTATGGCTACACCTTC
cdr3_aa: CATPGTVRGTYGYTF

j_call: TRBJ1-5
clone_size: NA
d_call: NA
v_call: TRBV2
cdr3_nt: TGTGCCAGCAGGACCAGAGGTAGCAATCAGCCCCAGCATTTT
cdr3_aa: CASRTRGSNQPQHF

j_call: TRBJ2-7
clone_size: NA
d_call: NA
v_call: TRBV2
cdr3_nt: TGTGCCAGCGGGGTCACCACGCGGGTGGGCTCCTACGAGCAGTACTTC
cdr3_aa: CASGVTTRVGSYEQYF

j_call: TRBJ2-7
clone_size: NA
d_call: NA
v_call: TRBV4-2
cdr3_nt: TGTGCCAGCAGCCAAAGGGTGAACTTCGAGCAGTACTTC
cdr3_aa: CASSQRVNFEQYF

j_call: TRBJ2-2
clone_size: NA
d_call: NA
v_call: TRBV19
cdr3_nt: TGTGCCAGTACCAAAAGGGAGGCATTAGAGACCGGGGAGCTGTTTTTT
cdr3_aa: CASTKREALETGELFF

j_call: TRBJ1-1
clone_size: NA
d_call: TRBD1
v_call: TRBV4-1
cdr3_nt: TGCGCCAGCAGCATAGTACAGGGGCCGAACACTGAAGCTTTCTTT
cdr3_aa: CASSIVQGPNTEAFF

j_call: TRBJ1-2
clone_size: medium-sized
d_call: TRBD1
v_call: TRBV5-4
cdr3_nt: TGTGCCAGCAGGAATGACAGGGGATTCGGCTACACCTTC
cdr3_aa: CASRNDRGFGYTF

j_call: TRBJ1-3
clone_size: NA
d_call: TRBD1
v_call: TRBV11-3
cdr3_nt: TGTGCCAGCAGCCCACACGGGGACAGCTCTGGAAACACCATATATTTT
cdr3_aa: CASSPHGDSSGNTIYF

j_call: TRBJ2-5
clone_size: few
d_call: NA
v_call: TRBV29-1
cdr3_nt: TGCAGCGTTGAAGGGTTTCCGGGGGGCATTGAAAGGCAAGGGGAGACCCAGTACTTC
cdr3_aa: CSVEGFPGGIERQGETQYF

j_call: TRBJ1-5
clone_size: NA
d_call: TRBD1
v_call: TRBV10-2
cdr3_nt: TGCGCCAGCAGTGAGGACAGGGGATATCAGCCCCAGCATTTT
cdr3_aa: CASSEDRGYQPQHF

j_call: TRBJ1-2
clone_size: NA
d_call: NA
v_call: TRBV6-5
cdr3_nt: TGTGCCAGCAGTTACTCGGAGGTTGGTTATGGCTACACCTTC
cdr3_aa: CASSYSEVGYGYTF

j_call: TRBJ1-1
clone_size: few
d_call: NA
v_call: TRBV6-5
cdr3_nt: TGTGCCAGCAGTTTCGGGGGAGAGGACACTGAAGCTTTCTTT
cdr3_aa: CASSFGGEDTEAFF

j_call: TRBJ1-4
clone_size: NA
d_call: NA
v_call: TRBV7-8
cdr3_nt: TGTGCCAGCAGCTTTGGTTGGGAAAAACTGTTTTTT
cdr3_aa: CASSFGWEKLFF

j_call: TRBJ2-1
clone_size: once
d_call: NA
v_call: TRBV7-9
cdr3_nt: TGTGCCAGCAGCTTGTTTCCCTACAATGAGCAGTTCTTC
cdr3_aa: CASSLFPYNEQFF

j_call: TRBJ2-7
clone_size: once
d_call: TRBD1
v_call: TRBV5-5
cdr3_nt: TGTGCCAGCAGCCCGGACAGGGCCTGGTACGAGCAGTACTTC
cdr3_aa: CASSPDRAWYEQYF

j_call: TRBJ2-2
clone_size: NA
d_call: NA
v_call: TRBV6-5
cdr3_nt: TGTGCCAGCAGTTACCAGGAGGGGAGTGTAGGGGAGCTGTTTTTT
cdr3_aa: CASSYQEGSVGELFF

j_call: TRBJ1-1
clone_size: NA
d_call: NA
v_call: TRBV7-3
cdr3_nt: TGTGCCAGCAGCTCGGTCCTAAACACTGAAGCTTTCTTT
cdr3_aa: CASSSVLNTEAFF

j_call: TRBJ2-7
clone_size: NA
d_call: NA
v_call: TRBV27
cdr3_nt: TGTGCCAGCAGTTTATTGCAGACTGACGGACACTACGAGCAGTACTTC
cdr3_aa: CASSLLQTDGHYEQYF

j_call: TRBJ1-1
clone_size: NA
d_call: TRBD1
v_call: TRBV27
cdr3_nt: TGTGCCAGCAGCCTGACAGGGTTACCCACTGAAGCTTTCTTT
cdr3_aa: CASSLTGLPTEAFF

j_call: TRBJ1-1
clone_size: NA
d_call: TRBD1
v_call: TRBV6-5
cdr3_nt: TGTGCCAGCAGTCACCGGGACAGGGTCACTGAAGCTTTCTTT
cdr3_aa: CASSHRDRVTEAFF

j_call: TRBJ1-4
clone_size: once
d_call: NA
v_call: TRBV4-1
cdr3_nt: TGCGCCAGCAGCCACTCAGGAGAAAAACTGTTTTTT
cdr3_aa: CASSHSGEKLFF

j_call: TRBJ1-1
clone_size: NA
d_call: TRBD1
v_call: TRBV5-1
cdr3_nt: TGCGCCAGCAGGACAGGGGAACTGAACACTGAAGCTTTCTTT
cdr3_aa: CASRTGELNTEAFF

j_call: TRBJ1-1
clone_size: NA
d_call: NA
v_call: TRBV7-2
cdr3_nt: TGTGCCAGCAGCTTAGGGGGCGCGGGAGCTTTCTTT
cdr3_aa: CASSLGGAGAFF

j_call: TRBJ2-7
clone_size: NA
d_call: TRBD1
v_call: TRBV7-9
cdr3_nt: TGTGCCAGCAGCTTACCGGGACAGGGCTACGAGCAGTACTTC
cdr3_aa: CASSLPGQGYEQYF

j_call: TRBJ2-7
clone_size: NA
d_call: NA
v_call: TRBV27
cdr3_nt: TGTGCCAGCCGGGGGTCCAGGAGCTCCTACGAGCAGTACTTC
cdr3_aa: CASRGSRSSYEQYF

j_call: TRBJ2-1
clone_size: NA
d_call: TRBD2
v_call: TRBV2
cdr3_nt: TGTGCCAGCATCCCCCCGGGGGGGCTCTACAATGAGCAGTTCTTC
cdr3_aa: CASIPPGGLYNEQFF

j_call: TRBJ1-1
clone_size: NA
d_call: NA
v_call: TRBV6-5
cdr3_nt: TGTGCCAGCGTTCGCAGGTCGGACACTGAAGCTTTCTTT
cdr3_aa: CASVRRSDTEAFF

j_call: TRBJ2-3
clone_size: NA
d_call: NA
v_call: TRBV7-2
cdr3_nt: TGTGCCAGCAGCTTAGCGGGGGCCCTCACAGATACGCAGTATTTT
cdr3_aa: CASSLAGALTDTQYF

j_call: TRBJ2-7
clone_size: NA
d_call: TRBD1
v_call: TRBV9
cdr3_nt: TGTGCCAGCAGCCCTCAAAAGGGGACAGCAATCTACGAGCAGTACTTC
cdr3_aa: CASSPQKGTAIYEQYF

j_call: TRBJ2-5
clone_size: few
d_call: NA
v_call: TRBV5-6
cdr3_nt: TGTGCCAGCAGCTCACAACTCGTGGAGACCCAGTACTTC
cdr3_aa: CASSSQLVETQYF